This is a list of T cell receptor beta chains from one sample in a study of T-cell reconstitution after alpha-beta-depleted transplantation in children. In TCRdb, the PCR reads were re-called with MiXCR into one record per CDR3 protein. The sample lists roughly 610,000 distinct CDR3 sequences, roughly a tenth occurring once. The input for sequencing was PBMCs from the stem cell graft donor, taken from the stem cell graft. These receptors originate from a human donor who donated a stem cell graft to a child with acute myeloid leukemia. CDR3s include the opening cysteine and the closing phenylalanine or tryptophan. The D gene is left open where the match is weak. Not every row has a clone size; where given, it reads once, few, many or a size class.

TRBJ2-3	16	TRBD2	TRBV29-1	.	TGCAGCGTTGAAGAGCCTGAGACTAGCGGCACAGATACGCAGTATTTT	CSVEEPETSGTDTQYF
TRBJ2-5	13	.	TRBV20-1	many	TGCAGTGCTAGAGGGTTCCTCTTCCAAACCCAGTACTTC	CSARGFLFQTQYF
TRBJ2-7	15	.	TRBV3-1	.	TGTGCCAGCAGCCCACCGAGGACAGCCGCCTACGAGCAGTACTTC	CASSPPRTAAYEQYF
TRBJ2-7	17	TRBD2	TRBV6-5	many	TGTGCCAGCAGTTACCCTAGCGGGAGCCCCATCTCCTACGAGCAGTACTTC	CASSYPSGSPISYEQYF
TRBJ2-5	13	.	TRBV20-1	.	TGCAGTGCTAGCGGGAGTGACGATGAGACCCAGTACTTC	CSASGSDDETQYF
TRBJ1-5	17	TRBD1	TRBV27	few	TGTGCCAGCAGTTTCAGGCCGGGACAGGGCCGCAATCAGCCCCAGCATTTT	CASSFRPGQGRNQPQHF
TRBJ1-1	14	.	TRBV15	many	TGTGCCACCAGCAGAGATCAGGAGGACACTGAAGCTTTCTTT	CATSRDQEDTEAFF
TRBJ1-2	15	TRBD1	TRBV4-2	.	TGTGCCAGCAGCCAACCCGGGACAGGAGACTATGGCTACACCTTC	CASSQPGTGDYGYTF
TRBJ2-7	17	TRBD2	TRBV20-1	few	TGCAGTGCGAGTAGTTGGGATACGAGTGGGGGGGCCTACGAGCAGTACTTC	CSASSWDTSGGAYEQYF
TRBJ1-1	12	.	TRBV29-1	few	TGCAGCGTAAACCAGGGATCCACTGAAGCTTTCTTT	CSVNQGSTEAFF
TRBJ2-6	13	.	TRBV2	.	TGTGCCAGCAGTGATGGAGGGGCCAACGTCCTGACTTTC	CASSDGGANVLTF
TRBJ1-1	14	TRBD1	TRBV7-2	many	TGTGCCAGCCAGCCGGGACAGCCTTACACTGAAGCTTTCTTT	CASQPGQPYTEAFF
TRBJ1-2	18	.	TRBV20-1	few	TGCAGTGCTAGAGGGGGCGCACAGGGCTTAGGACGGGAATATGGCTACACCTTC	CSARGGAQGLGREYGYTF
TRBJ2-7	14	TRBD2	TRBV7-2	.	TGTGCCAGCAGCCAGACTAGCCGACGTGGAGAGCAGTACTTC	CASSQTSRRGEQYF
TRBJ2-1	17	TRBD2	TRBV29-1	.	TGCAGCGTTGAAGATTATGGACTAGCGGGAGCTAAGAATGAGCAGTTCTTC	CSVEDYGLAGAKNEQFF
TRBJ2-1	16	TRBD1	TRBV20-1	few	TGCAGTGCTGGGGACAGGGGGCGAACGTCCTACAATGAGCAGTTCTTC	CSAGDRGRTSYNEQFF
TRBJ2-2	20	TRBD2	TRBV4-3	.	TGCGCCAGCAGCCAAGCGGATCCAGCGGGGGTCCTTTCGAACACCGGGGAGCTGTTTTTT	CASSQADPAGVLSNTGELFF
TRBJ2-1	15	.	TRBV7-8	many	TGTGCCAGCAGCTTAAGAGCGGCCTCCTACAATGAGCAGTTCTTC	CASSLRAASYNEQFF
TRBJ2-2	16	.	TRBV12-3/TRBV12-4	few	TGTGCCAGCAGTTTAGAGGGCAGGGGTAGATCCGGGGAGCTGTTTTTT	CASSLEGRGRSGELFF
TRBJ1-2	13	.	TRBV29-1	few	TGCAGCGTAGCCGACAGGTTTAACTATGGCTACACCTTC	CSVADRFNYGYTF
TRBJ2-7	16	.	TRBV20-1	few	TGCAGTGCTAGAGGGCTTGACACCGAGCCCTCCTACGAGCAGTACTTC	CSARGLDTEPSYEQYF
TRBJ2-7	14	.	TRBV4-2	many	TGTGCCAGCAGCGTACAGGTCCCCTCCTACGAGCAGTACTTC	CASSVQVPSYEQYF
TRBJ2-7	14	TRBD1	TRBV18	many	TGTGCCAGCTCACCCGACAGGGTTTCCTACGAGCAGTACTTC	CASSPDRVSYEQYF
TRBJ2-3	17	.	TRBV6-1	.	TGTGCCAGCAGTGAAGGAAGAGGGACGGCTAGCACAGATACGCAGTATTTT	CASSEGRGTASTDTQYF
TRBJ2-1	13	.	TRBV30	few	TGTGCCTGGAGTGACGACAGCTACAATGAGCAGTTCTTC	CAWSDDSYNEQFF
TRBJ2-1	15	.	TRBV2	.	TGTGCCAGCAGTGAAGCGGGGGCGGCCTACAATGAGCAGTTCTTC	CASSEAGAAYNEQFF
TRBJ2-3	16	.	TRBV9	.	TGTGCCAGCAGCCGCGACGGGGGTATCGGAGCAGATACGCAGTATTTT	CASSRDGGIGADTQYF
TRBJ1-2	14	.	TRBV6-2/TRBV6-3	.	TGTGCCAGCAGTTACGGGAATCGGGACTATGGCTACACCTTC	CASSYGNRDYGYTF
TRBJ2-5	15	.	TRBV6-4	few	TGTGCCAGCACTACCGGGGTAGCGAACCCCGAGACCCAGTACTTC	CASTTGVANPETQYF
TRBJ2-1	14	.	TRBV7-2	few	TGTGCCAGCAGCCACCGGACTACCTACAATGAGCAGTTCTTC	CASSHRTTYNEQFF
TRBJ2-5	16	.	TRBV7-8	.	TGTGCCAGCAGCTTAGTCGTCAGCCATAATGAGGAGACCCAGTACTTC	CASSLVVSHNEETQYF
TRBJ2-1	13	.	TRBV6-6	few	TGTGCCAGCAAGGCGGGACAAATGATAGGGCAGTTCTTC	CASKAGQMIGQFF
TRBJ2-3	14	TRBD2	TRBV7-3	many	TGTGCCAGCAGAAAAGGACTAGCTTCAGATACGCAGTATTTT	CASRKGLASDTQYF
TRBJ2-3	13	.	TRBV21-1	many	TGTGCCAGCAGGCAAGGGCGCACAGATACGCAGTATTTT	CASRQGRTDTQYF
TRBJ1-3	17	.	TRBV12-3/TRBV12-4	.	TGTGCCAGCCTCCTTCCTCTTCGGGGGCCATCTGGAAACACCATATATTTT	CASLLPLRGPSGNTIYF
TRBJ2-7	13	.	TRBV5-5	few	TGTGCCAGCAGCTTGTATAGCGGCTACGAGCAGTACTTC	CASSLYSGYEQYF
TRBJ2-1	21	TRBD2	TRBV7-2	few	TGTGCCAGCAGCTCTCCAATCTCGGGTGCTAGCGGGTTTAGCTCCTACAATGAGCAGTTCTTC	CASSSPISGASGFSSYNEQFF
TRBJ2-7	16	.	TRBV5-1	few	TGCGCCAGCTCCGGGGGCTTAAGTACCTTGGCCTACGAGCAGTACTTC	CASSGGLSTLAYEQYF
TRBJ1-5	13	.	TRBV27	.	TGTGCCAGCAGTGCGTCCGTTTTGTCGCCCCAGCATTTT	CASSASVLSPQHF
TRBJ2-3	18	TRBD2	TRBV3-1	.	TGTGCCAGCAGCTCTACCGGGACTAGCGTGCGGCGCACAGATACGCAGTATTTT	CASSSTGTSVRRTDTQYF
TRBJ2-1	16	.	TRBV5-5	.	TGTGCCAGCAGCTTGGATCATAGCGTATCCTACAATGAGCAGTTCTTC	CASSLDHSVSYNEQFF
TRBJ2-1	11	TRBD2	TRBV14	few	TGTGCCAGCAGCTCCGGGACTAACGAGTTCTTC	CASSSGTNEFF
TRBJ2-5	15	TRBD1	TRBV7-2	.	TGTGCCAGCAGCTGCTTCAGGGGGCGCCCGGAGACCCAGTACTTC	CASSCFRGRPETQYF